This TCR beta chain was captured by sequencing in a study of T cell responses to AZD1222 COVID-19 vaccine. The ends lost 7 bases at V and 1 base at J; junction bases unmatched: 15. The CDR3 is 17 amino acids. Germline V gives CDR1 ENHRY, CDR2 SYGVKD. Libraries were prepared by immunoSEQ multiplex PCR; TCRdb keeps only in-frame clonotypes and omits some of them. The table has 90,000 to 100,000 clones, about 88% seen once. This TCR was sampled from an adult who received the AZD1222 COVID-19 vaccine. This specimen was peripheral blood, taken 28 days after the second AZD1222 dose. The chain links TRBV10-3 to TRBJ1-1; 7 bases map to TRBD1. CDR3 nucleotide sequence: TGTGCCATCACTCGGACAGGCCTTCAAGGAGAGAACACTGAAGCTTTCTTT. Encoded protein: CAITRTGLQGENTEAFF.